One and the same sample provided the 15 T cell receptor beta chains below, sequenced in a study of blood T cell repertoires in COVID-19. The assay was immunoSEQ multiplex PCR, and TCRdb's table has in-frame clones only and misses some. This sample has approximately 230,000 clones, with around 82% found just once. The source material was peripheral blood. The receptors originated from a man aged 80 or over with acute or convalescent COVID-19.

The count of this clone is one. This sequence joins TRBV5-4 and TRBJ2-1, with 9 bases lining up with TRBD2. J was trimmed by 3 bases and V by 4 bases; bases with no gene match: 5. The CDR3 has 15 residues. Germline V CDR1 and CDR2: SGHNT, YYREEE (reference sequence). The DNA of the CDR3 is TGTGCCAGCAGCGCCATAGCGGGGGACTACAATGAGCAGTTCTTC. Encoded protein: CASSAIAGDYNEQFF.

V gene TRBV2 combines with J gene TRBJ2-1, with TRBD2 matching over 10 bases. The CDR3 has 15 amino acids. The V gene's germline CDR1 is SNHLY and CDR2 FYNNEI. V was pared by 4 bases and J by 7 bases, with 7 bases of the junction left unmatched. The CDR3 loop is CASSVRASGGNEQFF. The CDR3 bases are TGTGCCAGCAGTGTTAGGGCTAGCGGGGGTAATGAGCAGTTCTTC.

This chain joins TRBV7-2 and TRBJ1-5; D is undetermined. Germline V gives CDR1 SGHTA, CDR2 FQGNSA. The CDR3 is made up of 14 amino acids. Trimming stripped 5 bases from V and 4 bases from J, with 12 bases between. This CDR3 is CASSQAPKNQPQHF. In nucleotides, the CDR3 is TGTGCCAGCAGCCAGGCCCCTAAAAATCAGCCCCAGCATTTT. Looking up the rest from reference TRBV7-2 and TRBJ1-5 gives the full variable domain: GAGVSQSPSNKVTEKGKDVELRCDPISGHTALYWYRQSLGQGLEFLIYFQGNSAPDKSGLPSDRFSAERTGGSVSTLTIQRTQQEDSAVYLCASSQAPKNQPQHFGDGTRLSIL.

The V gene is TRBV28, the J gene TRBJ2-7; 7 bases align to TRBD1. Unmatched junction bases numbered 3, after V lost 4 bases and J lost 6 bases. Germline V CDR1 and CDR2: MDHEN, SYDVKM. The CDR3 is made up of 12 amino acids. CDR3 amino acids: CASSYRGAEQYF. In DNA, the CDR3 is TGTGCCAGCAGTTACAGGGGCGCCGAGCAGTACTTC. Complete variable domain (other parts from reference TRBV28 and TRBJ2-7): DVKVTQSSRYLVKRTGEKVFLECVQDMDHENMFWYRQDPGLGLRLIYFSYDVKMKEKGDIPEGYSVSREKKERFSLILESASTNQTSMYLCASSYRGAEQYFGPGTRLTVT.

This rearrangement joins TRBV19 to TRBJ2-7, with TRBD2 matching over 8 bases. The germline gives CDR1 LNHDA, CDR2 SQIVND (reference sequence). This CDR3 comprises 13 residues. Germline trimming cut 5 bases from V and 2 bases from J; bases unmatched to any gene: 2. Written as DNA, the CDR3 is TGTGCCAGTAGTCCCGGGGGGGCCTACGAGCAGTACTTC. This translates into CASSPGGAYEQYF.

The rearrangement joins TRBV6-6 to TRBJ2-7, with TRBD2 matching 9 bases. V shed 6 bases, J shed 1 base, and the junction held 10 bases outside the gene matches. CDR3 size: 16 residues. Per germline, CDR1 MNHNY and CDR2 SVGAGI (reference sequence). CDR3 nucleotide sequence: TGTGCCAGCAGCTTGACGAGCAGCGGGAGGTCCTACGAGCAGTACTTC. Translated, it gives CASSLTSSGRSYEQYF.

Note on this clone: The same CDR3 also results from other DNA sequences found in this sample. The CDR3, as DNA: TGTGCCAGTCGCGACAGGGACAATCAGCCCCAGCATTTT. Protein product: CASRDRDNQPQHF. The chain links TRBV19 to TRBJ1-5; TRBD1 aligns across 7 bases. Germline V lookup: CDR1 LNHDA, CDR2 SQIVND (reference sequence). This CDR3 region has 13 residues. V was clipped by 8 bases and J by 3 bases; unmatched bases: 4.

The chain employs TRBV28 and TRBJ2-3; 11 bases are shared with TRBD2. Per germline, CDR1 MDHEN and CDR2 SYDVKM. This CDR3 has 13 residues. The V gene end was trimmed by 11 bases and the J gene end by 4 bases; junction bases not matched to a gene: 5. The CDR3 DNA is TGTGCCGTCACTAGCGGGAGCCCAGATACGCAGTATTTT. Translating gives CAVTSGSPDTQYF.

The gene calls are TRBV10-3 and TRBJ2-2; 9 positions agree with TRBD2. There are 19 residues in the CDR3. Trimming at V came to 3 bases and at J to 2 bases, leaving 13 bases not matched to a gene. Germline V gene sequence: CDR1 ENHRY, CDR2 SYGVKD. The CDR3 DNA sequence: TGTGCCATCAGTGAACACAAATTAATTAGCGGGGGTAACACCGGGGAGCTGTTTTTT. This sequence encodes CAISEHKLISGGNTGELFF.

The CDR3 DNA is TGTGCCAGCAGCTTGGGAACTCAAATATCCACAGATACGCAGTATTTT. Its protein product is CASSLGTQISTDTQYF. The V gene is TRBV5-4, the J gene TRBJ2-3; D is unclear. The CDR3 contains 16 residues. The ends were cut back, 0 bases at V and 2 bases at J, with 13 bases in the middle. Germline CDR1 is SGHNT and CDR2 is YYREEE (reference sequence).

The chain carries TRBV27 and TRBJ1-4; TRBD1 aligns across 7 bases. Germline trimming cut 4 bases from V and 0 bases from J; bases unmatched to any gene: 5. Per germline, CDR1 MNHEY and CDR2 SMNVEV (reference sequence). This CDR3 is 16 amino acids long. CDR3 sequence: CASSSYRGTTNEKLFF. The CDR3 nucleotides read TGTGCCAGCAGTTCCTACAGGGGCACAACTAATGAAAAACTGTTTTTT.

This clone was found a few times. The CDR3 spells CASSREAGANVLTF. The CDR3 DNA reads TGTGCCAGCTCCCGTGAGGCTGGGGCCAACGTCCTGACTTTC. The chain employs TRBV19 and TRBJ2-6; D gene ambiguous. This CDR3 contains 14 residues. CDR1 LNHDA and CDR2 SQIVND come from the germline V gene (reference sequence). Trimming shortened V by 9 bases and J by 2 bases, and 11 bases separated the two germline ends.

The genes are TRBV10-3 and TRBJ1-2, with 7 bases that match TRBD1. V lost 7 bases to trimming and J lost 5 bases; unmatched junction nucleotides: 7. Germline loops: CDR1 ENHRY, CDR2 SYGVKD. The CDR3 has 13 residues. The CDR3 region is CAITPDRSYGYTF. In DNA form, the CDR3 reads TGTGCCATCACCCCGGACAGGTCGTATGGCTACACCTTC.

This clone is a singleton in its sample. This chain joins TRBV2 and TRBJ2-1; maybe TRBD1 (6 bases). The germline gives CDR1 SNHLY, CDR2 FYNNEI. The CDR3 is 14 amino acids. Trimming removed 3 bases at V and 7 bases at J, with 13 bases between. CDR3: CASSDKRGTNEQFF. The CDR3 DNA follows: TGTGCCAGCAGTGATAAGCGAGGGACAAATGAGCAGTTCTTC.

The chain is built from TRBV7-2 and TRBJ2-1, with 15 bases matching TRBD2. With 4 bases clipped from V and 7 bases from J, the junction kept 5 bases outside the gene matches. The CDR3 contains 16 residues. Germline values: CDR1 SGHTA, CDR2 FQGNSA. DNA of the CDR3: TGTGCCAGCAGCTCCCGGGGACTAGCGGGGGGTAATGAGCAGTTCTTC. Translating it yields CASSSRGLAGGNEQFF.